The 18 T cell receptor beta chains given below trace back to one sample, sequenced in a study of PD-1 blockade in classical Hodgkin lymphoma. The table came from immunoSEQ multiplex PCR; TCRdb's copy has only in-frame clones and leaves some out. Of about 53,000 clones in the sample, 81% were seen once. Following autologous stem cell transplantation, relapse occurred in every patient, and exposure to brentuximab vedotin varied. The source was peripheral blood mononuclear cells (PBMCs), collected at baseline. Every receptor here comes from a human donor with classical Hodgkin lymphoma.

The chain employs TRBV10-3 and TRBJ2-7, with D unresolved. Germline assignment: CDR1 ENHRY and CDR2 SYGVKD. This CDR3 has 16 residues. V was clipped by 3 bases and J by 2 bases, with 17 bases between them. CDR3 sequence reads: CAISEGRLLKTYEQYF. The DNA of the CDR3 is TGTGCCATCAGTGAAGGCCGGCTACTGAAAACCTACGAGCAGTACTTC.

This clone was found once. J is TRBJ1-1 and V is TRBV4-1, with D tentatively TRBD1 (5 bases). Germline V gives CDR1 MGHRA, CDR2 YSYEKL. V shed 0 bases and J shed 1 base, with 9 bases lying between them. CDR3 length: 15 residues. The CDR3 DNA reads as TGCGCCAGCAGCCAAGATTTACAGGAGAACACTGAAGCTTTCTTT. Protein: CASSQDLQENTEAFF.

The chain recombines TRBV10-3 with TRBJ1-1; possibly TRBD1 for D (6 bases). CDR3 length: 16 amino acids. The V gene lost 4 bases and the J gene lost 0 bases, with 15 bases spanning the gap. Per germline, CDR1 ENHRY and CDR2 SYGVKD. CDR3 loop: CAISVGGFRMNTEAFF. In DNA, the CDR3 is TGTGCCATCAGTGTAGGGGGGTTTAGGATGAACACTGAAGCTTTCTTT.

This sequence joins TRBV5-1 and TRBJ1-3; D is uncertain. CDR1 is SGHRS, CDR2 YFSETQ, per germline. V was clipped by 7 bases and J by 0 bases, with 17 bases between them. CDR3 size: 16 residues. The CDR3, as DNA: TGCGCCAGCGCACTAGGTGTTCAGCACTCTGGAAACACCATATATTTT. Amino acid sequence: CASALGVQHSGNTIYF.

The chain links TRBV4-1 to TRBJ2-3, with D maybe TRBD1 (5 bases). This CDR3 spans 16 amino acids. V lost 4 bases and J 2 bases, leaving 16 bases between the germline ends. The germline V gene encodes CDR1 MGHRA and CDR2 YSYEKL. The CDR3: CASSPHRPPNTDTQYF. Written as DNA, the CDR3 is TGCGCCAGCAGCCCCCACAGGCCCCCCAACACAGATACGCAGTATTTT.

V gene TRBV11-3 combines with J gene TRBJ2-7; D is undetermined. Trimming stripped 8 bases from V and 1 base from J, with 15 bases between. The CDR3 length is 14 residues. CDR1 SGHNT and CDR2 YENEEA come from the germline V gene. The CDR3 here is CASSLDLGSYEQYF. CDR3 sequence (DNA): TGTGCCAGCTCCTTGGACCTGGGGTCCTACGAGCAGTACTTC.

This clone was seen more than once but under ten times. The chain uses TRBV5-1 and TRBJ2-1, with a weak D call TRBD2 (5 bases). The CDR3 sequence is 16 residues long. Germline loops: CDR1 SGHRS, CDR2 YFSETQ. V was shortened by 2 bases and J by 5 bases, with 17 bases between the two germline ends. The CDR3 nucleotides read TGCGCCAGCAGCTTCCCTATAGCGTCCCACCACAATGAGCAGTTCTTC. This translates into CASSFPIASHHNEQFF.

The chain has TRBV4-1 and TRBJ1-1, with 10 nucleotides matching TRBD1. The length of the CDR3 is 16 residues. CDR1 is MGHRA, CDR2 YSYEKL, per germline. With 3 bases clipped from V and 0 bases from J, the junction kept 4 bases outside the gene matches. CDR3 sequence reads: CASSQTGGRMNTEAFF. The CDR3 DNA reads TGCGCCAGCAGCCAGACAGGGGGCAGGATGAACACTGAAGCTTTCTTT.

V is TRBV5-5 and J is TRBJ2-1; 13 bases are a match to TRBD2. Germline-derived CDR1 and CDR2 are SGHKS and YYEKEE (reference sequence). After removal of 2 bases from V and 4 bases from J, the junction contained 3 bases not matched to a gene. The CDR3 contains 16 residues. CDR3 bases: TGTGCCAGCAGCTTTGGACTAGCGGGAGTTTACAATGAGCAGTTCTTC. Protein: CASSFGLAGVYNEQFF.

The rearrangement joins TRBV6-1 to TRBJ1-4, with D uncertain. Germline V gene data show CDR1 as MNHNS and CDR2 as SASEGT. This CDR3 comprises 13 residues. Trimming left V 6 bases short and J 1 base short, with 6 bases between. CDR3 coding DNA: TGTGCCAGCAGAGGGAGAACTAATGAAAAACTGTTTTTT. Its translation is CASRGRTNEKLFF.

The gene calls are TRBV18 and TRBJ2-7; D is ambiguous. From germline, CDR1 is KGHSH and CDR2 LQKENI. With 5 bases removed from V and 12 bases from J, the gap between germline ends came to 17 bases. The CDR3 loop spans 12 amino acids. The CDR3 nucleotides read TGTGCCAGCTCAAGTAATAACGAATTCGGGTACGTC. Translating it yields CASSSNNEFGYV.

The V and J genes are TRBV30 and TRBJ1-2; maybe TRBD1 (6 bases). With 1 base removed from V and 5 bases from J, the gap between germline ends came to 17 bases. The CDR3 runs 15 residues. The V gene's germline CDR1 is GTSNPN and CDR2 SVGIG (reference sequence). The CDR3 protein is CAWSALFGGQYGYTF. DNA for the CDR3: TGTGCCTGGAGTGCGCTGTTTGGGGGGCAGTATGGCTACACCTTC. The full variable domain, rest sourced from reference TRBV30 and TRBJ1-2, is SQTIHQWPATLVQPVGSPLSLECTVEGTSNPNLYWYRQAAGRGLQLLFYSVGIGQISSEVPQNLSASRPQDRQFILSSKKLLLSDSGFYLCAWSALFGGQYGYTFGSGTRLTVV.

The chain links TRBV19 to TRBJ1-5; D perhaps matches TRBD1 (6 bases). CDR1 and CDR2 (germline): LNHDA, SQIVND (reference sequence). The CDR3 has 14 amino acids. The V gene lost 5 bases and the J gene lost 5 bases, with 13 bases spanning the gap. In nucleotides, the CDR3 is TGTGCCAGTAGTGACCCAGGGGTTCATCAGCCCCAGCATTTT. Translated: CASSDPGVHQPQHF.

The rearrangement joins TRBV18 to TRBJ2-3; the match to TRBD2 covers 7 bases. The CDR3 is 14 residues long. V was pared by 5 bases and J by 5 bases, with 7 bases of the junction left unmatched. Germline CDR1 is KGHSH and CDR2 is LQKENI. The CDR3 here is CASSMLAAGDTQYF. Here the CDR3 DNA reads TGTGCCAGCTCAATGCTAGCGGCAGGAGATACGCAGTATTTT.

Worth noting for this clone: The junction departs from the called germline gene at one end, perhaps through a read error. The chain joins TRBV7-7 to TRBJ2-3, with D perhaps TRBD1 or TRBD2 (5 bases each). CDR1 is SSHAT and CDR2 is FNYEAQ in the germline V gene (reference sequence). This CDR3 is 13 amino acids long. The chain's CDR3 is CASSLEGTDTQYF. The CDR3 nucleotides read TGTGCTAGCAGCCTCGAGGGGACAGATACGCAGTATTTT.

The CDR3 bases are TGCGCCAGCAGCCCGCGGGATCCTGGGCAAAGGGGCTACACCTTC. Its protein product is CASSPRDPGQRGYTF. The rearrangement links TRBV4-3 to TRBJ1-2; no clear D gene. The ends were cut back, 4 bases at V and 8 bases at J, with 20 bases in the middle. This CDR3 contains 15 residues. The V gene's germline CDR1 is LGHNA and CDR2 YSLEER.

In its sample, this clone was seen a few times. The chain recombines TRBV7-9 with TRBJ1-1; 9 nucleotides align to TRBD1. The germline gives CDR1 SEHNR, CDR2 FQNEAQ (reference sequence). CDR3 length: 15 amino acids. Trimming removed 3 bases from V and 6 bases from J; junction bases left unmatched: 8. The CDR3 spells CASSLVGTGRPEAFF. In DNA form, the CDR3 reads TGTGCCAGCAGCTTGGTCGGGACAGGGAGACCTGAAGCTTTCTTT.

This clone showed up just a few times. CDR3 nucleotide sequence: TGTGCCAGCAGCCTCAGTCCGGGGTCTGATGGATTCAACACTGAAGCTTTCTTT. Translation: CASSLSPGSDGFNTEAFF. This chain links TRBV9 with TRBJ1-1; the D is unclear. Looked up from germline, CDR1 is SGDLS and CDR2 is YYNGEE. The V end lost 4 bases, the J end lost 2 bases, and 24 bases lay between the germline ends. The CDR3 sequence is 18 residues long.